The source of this TCR beta chain is a study of T cells in localized non-small cell lung cancer. Study-wide results and caveats: Adjacent lung tissue had a median about 60 of the top 100 clones found in the tumor. Measurement of T cell clonality placed uninvolved adjacent lung highest, above the level in tumor.

The CDR3 contains 16 residues. CDR1 is SGHKS, CDR2 YYEKEE, per germline (reference sequence). Between the trimmed V and J ends, which lost 1 base and 2 bases, there was a span of 10 bases. The protocol was immunoSEQ multiplex PCR, while the TCRdb copy is restricted to in-frame clones and leaves out a portion. The top ten hold less than 20% of the sample, which has 75,000 to 95,000 clones, around 81% seen once. As regards this clone: Its matching antigen is unknown.

The sequence derives from a man aged 35-69 years with stage II squamous cell lung carcinoma. The chain recombines TRBV5-5 with TRBJ2-6, with D possibly TRBD1 on 5 matching bases. The sample in question was PBMCs, obtained before any cancer treatment. CDR3 in amino acids: CASSLFRGTGANVLTF. DNA for the CDR3: TGTGCCAGCAGCTTGTTTAGGGGAACTGGGGCCAACGTCCTGACTTTC.